This T cell receptor (beta chain) appears in the sequencing data of a study of early T cells in non-severe SARS-CoV-2 infection. Study as a whole: Sequencing of bulk RNA from unsorted whole blood was done, without chain pairing.

MiXCR, run by TCRdb on the 5' RACE reads, gives a single entry per CDR3 protein. The data show fewer than 120,000 distinct CDR3 sequences, with roughly 13% seen just once and 3.8% held by the top ten. The CDR3 sequence is 13 residues long. Trimming took 3 bases from V and 7 from J, leaving 10 bases between them. Per germline, CDR1 LGHDT and CDR2 YNNKEL (reference sequence). This clonotype occurred many times. The sequence was obtained from an adult who was a healthcare worker with PCR-confirmed SARS-CoV-2 infection or an uninfected control (not recorded which). The chain combines TRBV3-1 with TRBJ1-5, with D uncertain. Sample: whole blood, taken at baseline. CDR3 DNA: TGTGCCAGCAGCCAGGGCAGTCGGCAGCCCCAGCATTTT. Translating gives CASSQGSRQPQHF.